The source of this T cell receptor beta chain is a study of technical replicates of blood from a handful of donors. The germline V gene has CDR1 SGHNT and CDR2 YENEEA. The CDR3 has 14 amino acids. Between the trimmed V and J ends, which lost 2 bases and 2 bases, there was a span of 8 bases. Profiling relied on immunoSEQ multiplex PCR, and the TCRdb table lists in-frame clones only, not all of them. Of 35,000 to 50,000 clones in the sample, about 96% are singletons; the top ten hold 0.35% to 0.4%. This clonotype was obtained from a human donor in good health. V gene TRBV11-3 combines with J gene TRBJ2-3; D ambiguous. The specimen was T cells isolated from PBMCs. The chain's CDR3 is CASSLSADTDTQYF. DNA for the CDR3: TGTGCCAGCAGCTTATCGGCGGACACAGATACGCAGTATTTT. The full variable domain, in which reference TRBV11-3 and TRBJ2-3 provide the parts outside the CDR3, is EAGVVQSPRYKIIEKKQPVAFWCNPISGHNTLYWYLQNLGQGPELLIRYENEEAVDDSQLPKDRFSAERLKGVDSTLKIQPAELGDSAVYLCASSLSADTDTQYFGPGTRLTVL.